These 31 T cell receptor beta chains were sequenced from one sample in a study of blood T cell repertoires in COVID-19. Profiled with immunoSEQ multiplex PCR; TCRdb holds only in-frame clones, not every one. The sample has roughly 380,000 clones; more than 75% are singletons. Sequencing input: PBMCs or T cells enriched from blood (not recorded which). Source of these receptors: a man aged 30-40 years who had recovered from COVID-19.

The chain joins TRBV9 to TRBJ1-1, with D unresolved. CDR1 is SGDLS, CDR2 YYNGEE, per germline. CDR3 length equals 13 residues. With 4 bases removed from V and 0 bases from J, the gap between germline ends came to 7 bases. Here the CDR3 reads CASSPLMNTEAFF. CDR3 nucleotides: TGTGCCAGCAGCCCACTTATGAACACTGAAGCTTTCTTT.

This chain connects TRBV20-1 to TRBJ2-1; D ambiguous. Germline V gene lookup returns CDR1 DFQATT and CDR2 SNEGSKA (reference sequence). The CDR3 length is 11 residues. The CDR3, as DNA: TGCGGCGTCCCCCGGGACAATGAGCAGTTCTTC. Its protein product is CGVPRDNEQFF.

J is TRBJ2-7 and V is TRBV7-8; 15 bases line up with TRBD2. The V gene's germline CDR1 is SGHVS and CDR2 FQNEAQ. V dropped 1 base and J dropped 6; count of bases not matched to a gene: 7. The CDR3 is 17 residues long. The chain's CDR3 is CASSLEGLAGGRLEQYF. CDR3 nucleotides: TGTGCCAGCAGCTTAGAAGGACTAGCGGGGGGGCGTCTCGAGCAGTACTTC.

This clone was observed a handful of times. The chain is built from TRBV2 and TRBJ1-3; TRBD1 agrees at 9 bases. With V trimmed by 3 bases and J by 0 bases, 3 bases remained unmatched. The CDR3 covers 16 residues. CDR1 is SNHLY and CDR2 is FYNNEI in the germline V gene. CDR3 residues: CASSDGTGLSGNTIYF. In DNA, the CDR3 is TGTGCCAGCAGTGATGGGACAGGGCTCTCTGGAAACACCATATATTTT.

The V and J genes are TRBV18 and TRBJ1-5, with D uncertain. The CDR3 sequence is 13 residues long. Germline V gene sequence: CDR1 KGHSH, CDR2 LQKENI. Trimming took 1 base from V and 5 from J, leaving 6 bases between them. The CDR3 DNA follows: TGTGCCAGCTCACCACGGTCGGATCAGCCCCAGCATTTT. Encoded protein: CASSPRSDQPQHF.

This clone was seen only once. The genes are TRBV7-3 and TRBJ1-6; D possibly corresponds to TRBD1 (6 bases). Germline CDR1 reads SGHTA; CDR2 reads FQGTGA. V shed 5 bases and J shed 2 bases, with 10 bases lying between them. This CDR3 has 15 residues. The CDR3 sequence is CASSPGGAYNSPLHF. Here the CDR3 DNA reads TGTGCCAGCAGCCCGGGGGGCGCCTATAATTCACCCCTCCACTTT.

In regard to this clone: Germline is not matched at one junction end, which may reflect a read error. The V gene is TRBV4-2, the J gene TRBJ1-2; 10 bases are a match to TRBD1. The CDR3 sequence is 13 residues long. The V gene's germline CDR1 is LGHNA and CDR2 YNFKEQ. The CDR3 nucleotides are TGTGCCAGCAGCCCCACCGGTGGGGACAGGGGTCACTTC. Translated: CASSPTGGDRGHF.

The chain has TRBV7-8 and TRBJ2-7; TRBD1 aligns across 7 bases. V shed 1 base, J shed 3 bases, and the junction held 6 bases outside the gene matches. This CDR3 region has 15 residues. Germline V gives CDR1 SGHVS, CDR2 FQNEAQ. The CDR3, as DNA: TGTGCCAGCAGCTTAGTTACAGGGGCCTACTACGAGCAGTACTTC. Its translation: CASSLVTGAYYEQYF.

This clone was found a few times. J is TRBJ1-5 and V is TRBV7-9, with no clear D. Looked up from germline, CDR1 is SEHNR and CDR2 is FQNEAQ (reference sequence). V lost 1 base to trimming and J lost 9 bases, with 16 bases between them. The length of the CDR3 is 15 residues. CDR3 loop: CASSLGSGSWGPQHF. CDR3 in DNA: TGTGCCAGCAGCTTAGGGAGTGGGAGTTGGGGGCCCCAGCATTTT. Drawing the rest from reference TRBV7-9 and TRBJ1-5, the complete variable domain is DTGVSQNPRHKITKRGQNVTFRCDPISEHNRLYWYRQTLGQGPEFLTYFQNEAQLEKSRLLSDRFSAERPKGSFSTLEIQRTEQGDSAMYLCASSLGSGSWGPQHFGDGTRLSIL.

The J gene is TRBJ2-5, the V gene TRBV5-6; TRBD1 aligns across 10 bases. Losses at the gene ends were 4 bases for V and 5 bases for J; bases not matched to a gene: 8. The CDR3 has 15 residues. Germline V CDR1 and CDR2: SGHDT, YYEEEE. The CDR3 loop is CASSMTGGMRETQYF. The CDR3 DNA is TGTGCCAGCAGCATGACAGGGGGCATGAGGGAGACCCAGTACTTC.

This chain connects TRBV14 to TRBJ1-1, with unresolved D. Between the trimmed V and J ends, which lost 4 bases and 6 bases, there was a span of 12 bases. CDR3 length equals 13 residues. Germline V CDR1 and CDR2: SGHDN, FVKESK. Here the CDR3 DNA reads TGTGCCAGCAGCCCCGGTCCGGGAGCTGAAGCTTTCTTT. This encodes CASSPGPGAEAFF.

The V gene is TRBV5-6, the J gene TRBJ2-3; 10 nucleotides agree with TRBD2. Germline V gene data show CDR1 as SGHDT and CDR2 as YYEEEE. CDR3 length: 15 residues. V lost 5 bases and J lost 0; bases outside the gene matches: 3. Written as DNA, the CDR3 is TGTGCCAGCAGTCTAGCGGGGGCTAGCACAGATACGCAGTATTTT. Its protein product is CASSLAGASTDTQYF.

The rearrangement uses TRBV4-1 and TRBJ2-5; D remains ambiguous. From germline, CDR1 is MGHRA and CDR2 YSYEKL. CDR3 length: 15 residues. The V end lost 0 bases, the J end lost 5 bases, and 13 bases lay between the germline ends. This CDR3 is CASSQEESPRETQYF. CDR3 coding DNA: TGCGCCAGCAGCCAAGAGGAGAGCCCTCGGGAGACCCAGTACTTC.

The chain employs TRBV4-1 and TRBJ2-1; 10 nucleotides line up with TRBD1. The CDR3 has 16 amino acids. V shed 4 bases and J 2 bases; nucleotides not matched to a gene: 5. The germline V gene encodes CDR1 MGHRA and CDR2 YSYEKL. The CDR3 is CASSRGQGGTYNEQFF. The CDR3 DNA reads TGCGCCAGCAGCCGAGGACAGGGGGGAACCTACAATGAGCAGTTCTTC.

The genes are TRBV6-5 and TRBJ2-7; no clear D. Germline-derived CDR1 and CDR2 are MNHEY and SVGAGI. V was cut by 4 bases and J by 2 bases, with 6 bases left in between. This CDR3 contains 12 residues. As DNA, the CDR3 is TGTGCCAGCAGTTCCTCCACCTACGAGCAGTACTTC. Its translation: CASSSSTYEQYF.

The V call is TRBV6-6, the J call TRBJ1-1, with D hard to call. With 6 bases removed from V and 4 bases from J, the gap between germline ends came to 12 bases. This CDR3 spans 13 amino acids. Germline CDR1 reads MNHNY; CDR2 reads SVGAGI (reference sequence). CDR3 in amino acids: CASSLHTGTEAFF. DNA of the CDR3: TGTGCCAGCAGCCTACACACGGGCACTGAAGCTTTCTTT.

This rearrangement joins TRBV6-1 to TRBJ2-2, with TRBD1 identical over 8 bases. V was pared by 1 base and J by 7 bases, with 11 bases of the junction left unmatched. CDR1 MNHNS and CDR2 SASEGT come from the germline V gene. The CDR3 totals 17 residues. The CDR3 region has the DNA TGTGCCAGCAGTGAAGGGACAGGGTCTTCTTATGTCGGGGAGCTGTTTTTT. Translated: CASSEGTGSSYVGELFF.

This sequence joins TRBV7-2 and TRBJ1-1; D is ambiguous. The V end was cut by 2 bases, the J end by 4 bases, with 8 bases between. Germline V gene data show CDR1 as SGHTA and CDR2 as FQGNSA. This CDR3 contains 13 residues. The CDR3 DNA is TGTGCCAGCAGCTTACCGTCCTCCACTGAAGCTTTCTTT. Protein: CASSLPSSTEAFF.

This chain connects TRBV27 to TRBJ1-1; D is undetermined. The V gene lost 8 bases and the J gene lost 11 bases, with 21 bases spanning the gap. CDR1 is MNHEY and CDR2 is SMNVEV in the germline V gene (reference sequence). CDR3 size: 13 residues. The CDR3 region has the DNA TGTGCCAGCGGTAGACAAAGTGACCCAAGGGCTTTCTTT. It yields the protein CASGRQSDPRAFF.

In nucleotides, the CDR3 is TGTGCCAGCAACGAAGGAGGGTTTGATAATGAAAAACTGTTTTTT. Translated: CASNEGGFDNEKLFF. The rearrangement joins TRBV2 to TRBJ1-4; D is undetermined. Germline loops: CDR1 SNHLY, CDR2 FYNNEI. This CDR3 has 15 amino acids. V shed 7 bases and J shed 4 bases, with 16 bases lying between them.

The CDR3 sequence is CSARAGGTAFF. The CDR3 nucleotides read TGCAGTGCTAGAGCGGGGGGGACTGCTTTCTTT. The V gene is TRBV20-1, the J gene TRBJ1-1, with D tentatively TRBD1 (5 bases). CDR1 and CDR2 from the germline V gene are DFQATT and SNEGSKA (reference sequence). The CDR3 has 11 amino acids. V was shortened by 1 base and J by 11 bases, with 11 bases between the two germline ends.

There are a few counts of this clone. The chain recombines TRBV10-3 with TRBJ1-5; no clear D. V was pared by 6 bases and J by 3 bases, with 9 bases between. In germline, CDR1 is ENHRY, CDR2 SYGVKD. The CDR3 runs to 13 residues. As DNA, the CDR3 is TGTGCCATCAGCCGGGAACTCAATCAGCCCCAGCATTTT. Translation gives CAISRELNQPQHF.

The chain combines TRBV18 with TRBJ1-5, with 7 positions matching TRBD1. The CDR3 is made up of 15 amino acids. CDR1 and CDR2 (germline): KGHSH, LQKENI. With 2 bases clipped from V and 7 bases from J, the junction kept 8 bases outside the gene matches. For the CDR3, the DNA is TGTGCCAGCTCACCAGGGACAGCTGTTTACCAGCCCCAGCATTTT. As protein: CASSPGTAVYQPQHF.

The V and J genes are TRBV5-4 and TRBJ1-3, with a possible D match to TRBD1 (5 bases). The CDR3 length is 15 residues. Looked up from germline, CDR1 is SGHNT and CDR2 is YYREEE (reference sequence). V dropped 4 bases and J dropped 0 bases, with 11 bases sitting between them. The CDR3, as DNA: TGTGCCAGCAGCCGGACATCGTTCTCTGGAAACACCATATATTTT. It is translated as CASSRTSFSGNTIYF.

This chain joins TRBV5-1 and TRBJ2-3; 7 bases map to TRBD2. With 9 bases clipped from V and 3 bases from J, the junction kept 7 bases outside the gene matches. Germline CDR1 SGHRS, CDR2 YFSETQ. This CDR3 spans 13 amino acids. This CDR3 reads CATSGGGTDTQYF. The CDR3 DNA reads as TGCGCCACGTCGGGCGGGGGTACAGATACGCAGTATTTT.

The chain employs TRBV6-1 and TRBJ1-4, with TRBD1 identical over 7 bases. Looked up from germline, CDR1 is MNHNS and CDR2 is SASEGT. The junction had 4 bases not matched to a gene; V was cut back by 3 bases and J by 0 bases. CDR3 size: 16 residues. The CDR3 region is CASSDRQGPTNEKLFF. The CDR3 coding sequence is TGTGCCAGCAGTGATCGACAGGGACCAACTAATGAAAAACTGTTTTTT.

The genes are TRBV5-1 and TRBJ1-1; D not certain. Germline V CDR1 and CDR2: SGHRS, YFSETQ. The CDR3 has 15 amino acids. V gave up 3 bases and J gave up 6 bases, with 18 bases separating them. CDR3 sequence (DNA): TGCGCCAGCAGCTCTACCCGGACCCTCGGGGCTGAAGCTTTCTTT. Protein: CASSSTRTLGAEAFF.

The V and J genes are TRBV5-5 and TRBJ1-2; no clear D. Germline CDR1 and CDR2: SGHKS and YYEKEE (reference sequence). V lost 4 bases and J lost 4, with 14 bases in between. The CDR3 extends over 14 amino acids. Here the CDR3 DNA reads TGTGCCAGCAGCCTGCTGGGCAACCTCTATGGCTACACCTTC. The encoded protein is CASSLLGNLYGYTF.

The chain joins TRBV5-3 to TRBJ1-6; 8 positions match TRBD1. TRBV5-3 is flagged as an ORF with uncertain function. Trimming cost V 4 bases and J 10 bases; bases outside gene matches: 4. The CDR3 has 13 amino acids. The DNA of the CDR3 is TGTGCCAGAAGCCTAGACAGGGGCTCACCCCTCCACTTT. Amino acid sequence: CARSLDRGSPLHF.

The gene calls are TRBV2 and TRBJ2-4; 7 bases fit TRBD1. J was trimmed by 1 base and V by 2 bases; bases with no gene match: 8. The CDR3 contains 17 residues. CDR1 and CDR2 (germline): SNHLY, FYNNEI. The chain's CDR3 is CASSENRGRRAKNIQYF. CDR3 in DNA: TGTGCCAGCAGTGAAAACAGGGGTAGGAGGGCCAAAAACATTCAGTACTTC.

V gene TRBV6-5 combines with J gene TRBJ1-1; D might be TRBD1 (5 bases). The CDR3 loop spans 15 amino acids. CDR1 is MNHEY, CDR2 SVGAGI, per germline. Trimming removed 5 bases at V and 4 bases at J, with 17 bases between. The CDR3 protein is CASSTPAGHRTEAFF. CDR3 coding DNA: TGTGCCAGCAGTACTCCCGCGGGGCATCGCACTGAAGCTTTCTTT.